This T cell receptor beta chain was recorded in a study of CD8 T cells in Susac syndrome. Germline CDR1 is DFQATT and CDR2 is SNEGSKA (reference sequence). This CDR3 is built from 13 residues. V lost 5 bases to trimming and J lost 6 bases, with 17 bases between them. Random hexamers were used to reverse transcribe about 0.5 to 1 ug of RNA. A multiplex approach, immunoSEQ multiplex PCR, amplified TCR beta CDR3 across 54 Vbeta and 13 Jbeta. In TCRdb, the immunoSEQ multiplex PCR reads were re-called with MiXCR into one record per CDR3 protein. The data contain 130,000 to 150,000 distinct CDR3 sequences, 94% of them singletons.

The sequence came from a human donor in good health. The specimen sequenced was CD8+ T cells from PBMCs. V and J are TRBV20-1 and TRBJ2-7, with D possibly called TRBD1 or TRBD2 (5 bases each). The CDR3 DNA follows: TGCAGTGCTCCCGGGACCCCTCTGGGCGAGCAGTACTTC. This sequence encodes CSAPGTPLGEQYF.